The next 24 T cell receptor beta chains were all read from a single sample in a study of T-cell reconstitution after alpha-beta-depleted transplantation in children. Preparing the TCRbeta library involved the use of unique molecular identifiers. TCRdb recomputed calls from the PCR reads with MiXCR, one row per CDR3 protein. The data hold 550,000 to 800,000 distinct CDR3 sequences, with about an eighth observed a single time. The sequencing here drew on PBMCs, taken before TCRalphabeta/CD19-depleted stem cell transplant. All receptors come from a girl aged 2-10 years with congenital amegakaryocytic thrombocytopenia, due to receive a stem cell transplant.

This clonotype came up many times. CDR3: CASSLYGGSKTQYF. The CDR3 DNA is TGTGCCAGCAGCTTATACGGCGGGAGCAAGACCCAGTACTTC. The chain has TRBV7-2 and TRBJ2-5; TRBD2 aligns across 7 bases. This CDR3 region has 14 residues. The germline gives CDR1 SGHTA, CDR2 FQGNSA. Trimming removed 2 bases from V and 6 bases from J; junction bases left unmatched: 6.

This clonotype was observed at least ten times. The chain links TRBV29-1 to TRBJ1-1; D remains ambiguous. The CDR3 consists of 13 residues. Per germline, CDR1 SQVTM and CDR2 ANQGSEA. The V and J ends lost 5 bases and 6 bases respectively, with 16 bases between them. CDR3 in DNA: TGCAGCGTTTGCACGAAAGTCGTGCCTGAAGCTTTCTTT. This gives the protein CSVCTKVVPEAFF.

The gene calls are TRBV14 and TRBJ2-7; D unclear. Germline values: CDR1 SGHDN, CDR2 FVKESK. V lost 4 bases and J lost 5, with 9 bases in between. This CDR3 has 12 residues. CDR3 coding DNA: TGTGCCAGCAGCCGTTACGGCAACGAGCAGTACTTC. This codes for CASSRYGNEQYF.

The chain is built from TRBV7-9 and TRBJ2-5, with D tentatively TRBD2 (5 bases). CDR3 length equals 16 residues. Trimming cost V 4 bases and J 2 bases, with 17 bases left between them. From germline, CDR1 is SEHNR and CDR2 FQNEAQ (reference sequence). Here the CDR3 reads CASSWSGGRLQETQYF. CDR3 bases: TGTGCCAGCAGCTGGAGCGGCGGACGACTGCAAGAGACCCAGTACTTC.

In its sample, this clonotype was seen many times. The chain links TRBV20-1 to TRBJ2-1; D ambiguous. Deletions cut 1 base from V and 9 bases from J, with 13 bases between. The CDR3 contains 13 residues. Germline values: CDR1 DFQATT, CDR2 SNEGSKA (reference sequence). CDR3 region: CSARVSSRTEQFF. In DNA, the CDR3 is TGCAGTGCTAGAGTTTCCTCGAGGACTGAGCAGTTCTTC.

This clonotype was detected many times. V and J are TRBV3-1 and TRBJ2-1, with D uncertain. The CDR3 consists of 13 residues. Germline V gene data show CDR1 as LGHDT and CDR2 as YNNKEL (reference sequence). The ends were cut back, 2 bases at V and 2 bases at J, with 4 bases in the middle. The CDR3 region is CASSQFTYNEQFF. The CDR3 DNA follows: TGTGCCAGCAGCCAATTCACCTACAATGAGCAGTTCTTC.

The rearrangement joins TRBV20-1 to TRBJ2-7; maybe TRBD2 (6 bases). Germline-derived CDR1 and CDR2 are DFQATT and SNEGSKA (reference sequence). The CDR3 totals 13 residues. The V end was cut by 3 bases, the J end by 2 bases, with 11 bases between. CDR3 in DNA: TGCAGTGCTAGGAGGTGGGGGGCCTACGAGCAGTACTTC. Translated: CSARRWGAYEQYF.

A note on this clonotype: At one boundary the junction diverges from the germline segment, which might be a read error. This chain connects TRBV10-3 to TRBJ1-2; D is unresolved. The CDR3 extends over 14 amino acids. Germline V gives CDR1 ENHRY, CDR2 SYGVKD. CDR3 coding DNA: TGTGCCATCAGGGAGTCATCGACGGTATATGGCTACACTTTC. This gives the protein CAIRESSTVYGYTF.

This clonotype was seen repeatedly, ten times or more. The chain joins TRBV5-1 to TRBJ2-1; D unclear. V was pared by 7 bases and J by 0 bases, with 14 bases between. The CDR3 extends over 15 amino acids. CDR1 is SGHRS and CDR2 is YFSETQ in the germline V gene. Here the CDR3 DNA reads TGCGCCAGCTCCCTGGCCTTCCTCTCCTACAATGAGCAGTTCTTC. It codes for CASSLAFLSYNEQFF.

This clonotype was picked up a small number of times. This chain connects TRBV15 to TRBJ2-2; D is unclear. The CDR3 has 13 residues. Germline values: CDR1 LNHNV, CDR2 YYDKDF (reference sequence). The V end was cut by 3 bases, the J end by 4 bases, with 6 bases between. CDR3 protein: CATSSAGTGELFF. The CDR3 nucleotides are TGTGCCACCAGCAGTGCTGGCACCGGGGAGCTGTTTTTT.

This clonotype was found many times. The CDR3 DNA sequence: TGTGCCAGCAGTTTATTGTCGGCGTCCTACGAGCAGTACTTC. This gives the protein CASSLLSASYEQYF. The J gene is TRBJ2-7, the V gene TRBV12-3 or TRBV12-4; the D is unclear. With 2 bases removed from V and 1 base from J, the gap between germline ends came to 9 bases. The CDR3 has 14 amino acids.

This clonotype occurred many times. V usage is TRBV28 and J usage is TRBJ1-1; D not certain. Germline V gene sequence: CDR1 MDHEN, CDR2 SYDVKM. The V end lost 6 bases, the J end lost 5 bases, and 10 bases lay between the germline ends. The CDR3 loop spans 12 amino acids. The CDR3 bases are TGTGCCAGCAGCTTACTCGGAACTGAAGCTTTCTTT. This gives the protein CASSLLGTEAFF.

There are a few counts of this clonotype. The CDR3 sequence is CASSQMVGDEQFF. The CDR3 DNA sequence: TGTGCCAGCAGCCAAATGGTCGGGGATGAGCAGTTCTTC. The chain has TRBV3-1 and TRBJ2-1; D is perhaps TRBD2 (5 bases). The V gene's germline CDR1 is LGHDT and CDR2 YNNKEL (reference sequence). Trimming cost V 2 bases and J 8 bases, with 10 bases left between them. The CDR3 extends over 13 amino acids.

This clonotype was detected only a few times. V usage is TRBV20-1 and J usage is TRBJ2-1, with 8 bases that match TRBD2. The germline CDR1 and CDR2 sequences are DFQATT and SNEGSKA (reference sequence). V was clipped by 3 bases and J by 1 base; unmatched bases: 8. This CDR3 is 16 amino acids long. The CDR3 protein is CSARVRAGESYNEQFF. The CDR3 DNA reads TGCAGTGCTAGGGTCAGAGCGGGAGAGTCCTACAATGAGCAGTTCTTC.

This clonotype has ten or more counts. Here the CDR3 reads CSARESYEQYF. In DNA form, the CDR3 reads TGCAGTGCTAGAGAGTCCTACGAGCAGTACTTC. The chain links TRBV20-1 to TRBJ2-7; D is uncertain. This CDR3 comprises 11 residues. Germline CDR1 DFQATT, CDR2 SNEGSKA (reference sequence). V dropped 0 bases and J dropped 1 base, with 1 base sitting between them.

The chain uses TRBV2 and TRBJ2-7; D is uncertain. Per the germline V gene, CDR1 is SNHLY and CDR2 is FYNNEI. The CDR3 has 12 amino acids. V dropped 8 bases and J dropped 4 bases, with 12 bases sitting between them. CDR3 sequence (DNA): TGTGCCAGCGGCTTATCCAATTACGAGCAGTACTTC. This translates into CASGLSNYEQYF.

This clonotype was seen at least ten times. For the CDR3, the DNA is TGTGCCAGCAGCGACCAGACAACCGGGGAGCTGTTTTTT. Translated, it gives CASSDQTTGELFF. The chain has TRBV7-7 and TRBJ2-2; D gene unclear. V lost 5 bases, J lost 5 bases, and 9 bases lay in between. The CDR3 runs 13 residues. CDR1 and CDR2 from the germline V gene are SSHAT and FNYEAQ (reference sequence).

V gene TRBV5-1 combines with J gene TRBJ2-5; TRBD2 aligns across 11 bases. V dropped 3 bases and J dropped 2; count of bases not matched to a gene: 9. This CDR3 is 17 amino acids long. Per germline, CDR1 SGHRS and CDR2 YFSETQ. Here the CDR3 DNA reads TGCGCCAGCAGCTGGACTCCCGGGACTAGCGGACAAGAGACCCAGTACTTC. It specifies CASSWTPGTSGQETQYF. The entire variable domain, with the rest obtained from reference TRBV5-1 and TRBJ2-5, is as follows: KAGVTQTPRYLIKTRGQQVTLSCSPISGHRSVSWYQQTPGQGLQFLFEYFSETQRNKGNFPGRFSGRQFSNSRSEMNVSTLELGDSALYLCASSWTPGTSGQETQYFGPGTRLLVL.

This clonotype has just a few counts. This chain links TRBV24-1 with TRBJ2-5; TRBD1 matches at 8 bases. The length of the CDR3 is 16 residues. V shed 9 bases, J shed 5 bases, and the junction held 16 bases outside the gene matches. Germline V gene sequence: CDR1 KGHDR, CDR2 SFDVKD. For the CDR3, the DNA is TGTGCCACCTCCGCCGGGACAGGACTTCATCTGGAGACCCAGTACTTC. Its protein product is CATSAGTGLHLETQYF.

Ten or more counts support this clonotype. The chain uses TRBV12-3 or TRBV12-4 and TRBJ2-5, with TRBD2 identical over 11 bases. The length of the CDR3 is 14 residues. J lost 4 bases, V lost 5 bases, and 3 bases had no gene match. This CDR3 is CASSLGLAVETQYF. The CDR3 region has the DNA TGTGCCAGCAGTCTGGGACTAGCGGTAGAGACCCAGTACTTC.

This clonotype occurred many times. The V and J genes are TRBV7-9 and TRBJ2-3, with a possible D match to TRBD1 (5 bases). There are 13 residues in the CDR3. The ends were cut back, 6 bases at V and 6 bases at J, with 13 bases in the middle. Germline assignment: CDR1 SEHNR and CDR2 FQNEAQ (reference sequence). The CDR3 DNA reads TGTGCCAGCAGGATGACAGCGCCGGATACGCAGTATTTT. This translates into CASRMTAPDTQYF.

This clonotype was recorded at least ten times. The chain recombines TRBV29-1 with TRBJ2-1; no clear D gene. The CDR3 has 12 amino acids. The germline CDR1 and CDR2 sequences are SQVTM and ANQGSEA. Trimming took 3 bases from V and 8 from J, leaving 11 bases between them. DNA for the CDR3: TGCAGCGTTGATAGCTTTTCGGATGAGCAGTTCTTC. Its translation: CSVDSFSDEQFF.

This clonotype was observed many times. CDR3 sequence: CSADDSTSSSYEQYF. The CDR3 DNA reads TGCAGTGCGGACGACAGTACTTCGAGCTCCTACGAGCAGTACTTC. This chain joins TRBV20-1 and TRBJ2-7, with a tentative D call TRBD1 (5 bases). CDR1 and CDR2 (germline): DFQATT, SNEGSKA (reference sequence). V was shortened by 6 bases and J by 0 bases, with 18 bases between the two germline ends. The CDR3 covers 15 residues.

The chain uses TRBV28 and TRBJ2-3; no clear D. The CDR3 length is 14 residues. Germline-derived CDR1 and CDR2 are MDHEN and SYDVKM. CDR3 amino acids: CASSRLELLDTQYF. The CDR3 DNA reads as TGTGCTTCCAGTCGGTTAGAGCTCCTAGATACGCAGTATTTT.